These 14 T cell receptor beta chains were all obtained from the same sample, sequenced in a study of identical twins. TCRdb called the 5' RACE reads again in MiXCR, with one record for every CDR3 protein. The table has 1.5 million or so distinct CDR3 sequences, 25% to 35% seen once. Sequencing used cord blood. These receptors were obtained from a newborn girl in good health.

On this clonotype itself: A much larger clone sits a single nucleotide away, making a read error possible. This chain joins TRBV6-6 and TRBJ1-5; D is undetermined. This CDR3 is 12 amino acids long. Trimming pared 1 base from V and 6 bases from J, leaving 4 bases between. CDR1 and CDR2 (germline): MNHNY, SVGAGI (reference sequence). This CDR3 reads CASSYWGQPQHF. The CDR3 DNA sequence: TGTGCCAGCAGTTACTGGGGTCAGCCCCAGCATTTT.

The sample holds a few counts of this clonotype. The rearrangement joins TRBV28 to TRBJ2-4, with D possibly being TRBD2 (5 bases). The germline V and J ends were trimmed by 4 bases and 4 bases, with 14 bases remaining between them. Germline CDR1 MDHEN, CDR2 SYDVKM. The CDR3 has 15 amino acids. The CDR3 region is CASSSRTSLKNIQYF. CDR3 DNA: TGTGCCAGCAGTTCCCGGACTTCCTTAAAAAACATTCAGTACTTC.

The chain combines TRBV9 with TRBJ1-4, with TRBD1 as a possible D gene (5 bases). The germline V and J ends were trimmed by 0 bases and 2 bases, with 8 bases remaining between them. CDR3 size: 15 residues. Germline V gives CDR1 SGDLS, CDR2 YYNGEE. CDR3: CASSVGGGTNEKLFF. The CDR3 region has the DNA TGTGCCAGCAGCGTAGGGGGCGGGACTAATGAAAAACTGTTTTTT. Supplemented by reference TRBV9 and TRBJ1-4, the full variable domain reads DSGVTQTPKHLITATGQRVTLRCSPRSGDLSVYWYQQSLDQGLQFLIQYYNGEERAKGNILERFSAQQFPDLHSELNLSSLELGDSALYFCASSVGGGTNEKLFFGSGTQLSVL.

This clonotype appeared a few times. The CDR3 region has the DNA TGTGCCAGCAGCGAGGGACAGTTCGCAGGCACTGAAGCTTTCTTT. Protein sequence: CASSEGQFAGTEAFF. V gene TRBV7-9 combines with J gene TRBJ1-1, with 7 bases aligning to TRBD1. The CDR3 has 15 amino acids. V lost 5 bases and J lost 4; bases outside the gene matches: 10. Germline-derived CDR1 and CDR2 are SEHNR and FQNEAQ (reference sequence).

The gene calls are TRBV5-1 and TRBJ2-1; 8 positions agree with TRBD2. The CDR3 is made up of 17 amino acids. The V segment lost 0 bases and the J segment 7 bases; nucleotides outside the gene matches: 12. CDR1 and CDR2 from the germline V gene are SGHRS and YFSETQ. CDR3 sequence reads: CASSLVASGSGGNEQFF. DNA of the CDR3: TGCGCCAGCAGCTTGGTAGCTAGCGGAAGCGGGGGAAATGAGCAGTTCTTC.

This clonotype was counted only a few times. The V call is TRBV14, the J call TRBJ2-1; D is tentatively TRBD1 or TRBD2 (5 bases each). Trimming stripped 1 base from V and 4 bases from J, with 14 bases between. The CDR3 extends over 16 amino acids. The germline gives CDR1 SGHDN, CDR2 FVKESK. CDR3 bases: TGTGCCAGCAGCCAAGGGGGCAGGGACGGGTACAATGAGCAGTTCTTC. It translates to CASSQGGRDGYNEQFF.

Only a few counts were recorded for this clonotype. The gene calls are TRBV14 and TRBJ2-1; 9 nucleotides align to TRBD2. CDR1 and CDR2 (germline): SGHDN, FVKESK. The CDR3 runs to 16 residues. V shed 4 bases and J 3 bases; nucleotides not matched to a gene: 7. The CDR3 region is CASSRVTSGLYNEQFF. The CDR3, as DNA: TGTGCCAGCAGCCGGGTAACTAGCGGGCTCTACAATGAGCAGTTCTTC.

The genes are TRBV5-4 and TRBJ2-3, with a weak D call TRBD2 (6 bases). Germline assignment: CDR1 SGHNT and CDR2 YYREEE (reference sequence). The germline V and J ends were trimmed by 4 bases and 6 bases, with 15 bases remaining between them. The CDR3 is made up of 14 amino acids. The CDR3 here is CASSREISRDTQYF. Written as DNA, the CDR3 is TGTGCCAGCAGCCGGGAGATCTCCCGCGATACGCAGTATTTT.

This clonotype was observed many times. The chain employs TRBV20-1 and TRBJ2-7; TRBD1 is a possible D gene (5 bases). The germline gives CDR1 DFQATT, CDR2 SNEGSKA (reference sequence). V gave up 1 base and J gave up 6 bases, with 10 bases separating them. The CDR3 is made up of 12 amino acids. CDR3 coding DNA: TGCAGTGCTAGAGCTCTCAGGGCCGAGCAGTACTTC. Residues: CSARALRAEQYF.

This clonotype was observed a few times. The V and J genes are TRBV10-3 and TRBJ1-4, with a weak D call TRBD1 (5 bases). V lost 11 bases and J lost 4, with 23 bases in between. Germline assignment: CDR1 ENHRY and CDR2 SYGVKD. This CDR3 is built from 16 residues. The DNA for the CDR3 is TGTGCCTCAGCGATCTTTTCCGGGACTGATAATGAAAAACTGTTTTTT. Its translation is CASAIFSGTDNEKLFF.

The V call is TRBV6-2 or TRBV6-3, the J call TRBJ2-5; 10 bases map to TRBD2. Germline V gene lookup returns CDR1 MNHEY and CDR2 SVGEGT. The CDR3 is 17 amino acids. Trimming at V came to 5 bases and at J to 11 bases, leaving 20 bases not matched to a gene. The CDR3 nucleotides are TGTGCCAGCAGTCGGACTAGCGGACGAACCTCATACAATGAGCAGTACTTC. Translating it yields CASSRTSGRTSYNEQYF.

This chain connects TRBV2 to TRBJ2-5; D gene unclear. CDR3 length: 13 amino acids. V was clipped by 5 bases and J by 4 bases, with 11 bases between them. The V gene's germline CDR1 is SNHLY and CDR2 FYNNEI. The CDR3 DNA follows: TGTGCCAGCAGTAGAGCTAGGCGAGAGACCCAGTACTTC. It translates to CASSRARRETQYF. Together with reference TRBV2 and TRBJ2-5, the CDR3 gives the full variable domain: EPEVTQTPSHQVTQMGQEVILRCVPISNHLYFYWYRQILGQKVEFLVSFYNNEISEKSEIFDDQFSVERPDGSNFTLKIRSTKLEDSAMYFCASSRARRETQYFGPGTRLLVL.

DNA of the CDR3: TGTGCCATCAGGGGGACAGGGTGGACTGAAGCTTTCTTT. This encodes CAIRGTGWTEAFF. The chain recombines TRBV10-3 with TRBJ1-1; 9 nucleotides agree with TRBD1. J was trimmed by 5 bases and V by 6 bases; bases with no gene match: 4. The CDR3 runs to 13 residues. Looked up from germline, CDR1 is ENHRY and CDR2 is SYGVKD.

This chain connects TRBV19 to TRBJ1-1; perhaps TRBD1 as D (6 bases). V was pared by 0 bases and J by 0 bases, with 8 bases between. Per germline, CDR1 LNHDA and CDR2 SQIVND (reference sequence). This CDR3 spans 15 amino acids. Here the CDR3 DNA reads TGTGCCAGTAGTATAGATCGGGGGCTGAACACTGAAGCTTTCTTT. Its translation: CASSIDRGLNTEAFF.